The clone carrying this TCR beta chain was counted once. Its matching antigen is unknown. Unique molecular identifiers featured in each of the TCR beta cDNA libraries. From the PCR reads, TCRdb called clonotypes with MiXCR, one entry per CDR3 protein. Among hundreds of thousands of distinct CDR3 sequences, 59% were seen once, and the ten largest hold about 11%. The CDR3 is 16 residues long. The ends were cut back, 2 bases at V and 3 bases at J, with 14 bases in the middle. In germline, CDR1 is MNHEY, CDR2 SVGAGI. The data are from a study of post-analysis software for immune sequencing data. Study-wide context: As for disease course, relapsing-remitting, secondary progressive and progressive-relapsing multiple sclerosis were all included.

Whole-study findings and limits: The study found significantly lower normalized Chao1 diversity in multiple sclerosis patients than in controls. The five TRBV segments detected at higher frequency in patients than in controls included TRBV5-6, TRBV5-1 and TRBV20-1.

The sequence came from a girl aged 2 to 9 with multiple sclerosis. V and J are TRBV6-5 and TRBJ2-4; the D is unclear. Sequenced sample: blood. The CDR3 spells CASSYGRINGKNIQYF. The CDR3 nucleotides read TGTGCCAGCAGTTACGGACGGATTAATGGCAAAAACATTCAGTACTTC.